A single T cell receptor beta chain is shown here with its context. Its antigen remains unknown. These data come from a study of cytomegalovirus exposure and HLA in healthy donors. Study-wide results and caveats: Common viral pathogens were later found to be apparently linked to several of the most significant clusters. Later work found most CMV-associated TCR beta chains apparently HLA-restricted.

The trim removed 4 bases at V and 8 bases at J, leaving 9 bases unmatched. This CDR3 has 14 residues. CDR1 is SGHRS and CDR2 is YFSETQ in the germline V gene. PCR was performed using 60 Vbeta and 13 Jbeta primers. The assay was immunoSEQ multiplex PCR, and TCRdb's table has in-frame clones only and misses some. The profile shows 120,000 to 150,000 clones, roughly 80% of them singletons. This sequence joins TRBV5-1 and TRBJ1-3; 7 nucleotides match TRBD1. Sequenced: PBMCs. The TCR originated in a man aged 35 to 55 in good health and CMV-seropositive. This chain's CDR3 is CASSLTGVGDTIYF. Written as DNA, the CDR3 is TGCGCCAGCAGCCTTACAGGGGTTGGGGACACCATATATTTT.